This passage covers 21 T cell receptor beta chains from one sample sequenced in a study of CD4 T cells in relation to SARS-CoV-2 and coronaviruses. Their target antigens are unknown. Here immunoSEQ multiplex PCR was the method, and the copy in TCRdb shows in-frame clones only, minus some. The data hold 43,000 or so clones, with about four fifths observed a single time. Sequencing was done on a sample of naive CD4+ T cells from PBMCs, cultured in vitro. Subset given: naive CD4+ T cells isolated by negative enrichment. The source is an adult with COVID-19.

The chain carries TRBV6-1 and TRBJ2-5; no firm D call. Trimming removed 2 bases from V and 4 bases from J, with 11 bases in between. The CDR3 loop spans 14 amino acids. Germline loops: CDR1 MNHNS, CDR2 SASEGT. The CDR3 region is CASSESRVRETQYF. The CDR3 DNA sequence: TGTGCCAGCAGTGAATCCCGGGTCCGAGAGACCCAGTACTTC.

This rearrangement joins TRBV6-2 or TRBV6-3 to TRBJ2-1; D may correspond to TRBD1 or TRBD2 (6 bases each). The CDR3 runs 15 residues. With 6 bases removed from V and 5 bases from J, the gap between germline ends came to 17 bases. CDR1 is MNHEY and CDR2 is SVGEGT in the germline V gene. The CDR3 loop is CASSPTGAPDNEQFF. The DNA for the CDR3 is TGTGCCAGCAGCCCCACGGGGGCACCTGACAATGAGCAGTTCTTC.

In this sample, this clone turned up a few times. V usage is TRBV5-1 and J usage is TRBJ2-1; 7 nucleotides agree with TRBD2. V shed 4 bases, J shed 6 bases, and the junction held 4 bases outside the gene matches. The germline V gene encodes CDR1 SGHRS and CDR2 YFSETQ. The CDR3 runs 13 residues. This CDR3 reads CASSLGTTNEQFF. The CDR3 DNA sequence: TGCGCCAGCAGCCTCGGGACTACCAATGAGCAGTTCTTC.

The chain uses TRBV13 and TRBJ2-7, with D hard to call. V was clipped by 0 bases and J by 2 bases, with 20 bases between them. This CDR3 spans 18 amino acids. CDR1 and CDR2 from the germline V gene are PRHDT and FYEKMQ (reference sequence). CDR3 nucleotides: TGTGCCAGCAGCTTAGGTGCTCAGTTTAGGGTTCGAACCTACGAGCAGTACTTC. The encoded protein is CASSLGAQFRVRTYEQYF.

The chain recombines TRBV2 with TRBJ2-7, with D uncertain. Germline V gives CDR1 SNHLY, CDR2 FYNNEI. The CDR3 contains 13 residues. Trimming left V 5 bases short and J 3 bases short, with 11 bases between. The CDR3 DNA follows: TGTGCCAGCAGTATCCGGGCTATCTACGAGCAGTACTTC. Translating it yields CASSIRAIYEQYF.

The chain employs TRBV4-1 and TRBJ1-1, with 7 nucleotides matching TRBD1. CDR3 length: 15 amino acids. The V segment lost 2 bases and the J segment 1 base; nucleotides outside the gene matches: 4. Looked up from germline, CDR1 is MGHRA and CDR2 is YSYEKL. In DNA form, the CDR3 reads TGCGCCAGCAGCCAACCGCGACAGGGGAACACTGAAGCTTTCTTT. It translates to CASSQPRQGNTEAFF.

This chain joins TRBV6-5 and TRBJ1-2; D may be TRBD1 (6 bases). Trimming removed 7 bases at V and 7 bases at J, with 16 bases between. The CDR3 has 13 amino acids. In germline, CDR1 is MNHEY, CDR2 SVGAGI. CDR3 protein: CASIGGVNGGYTF. For the CDR3, the DNA is TGTGCCAGCATAGGGGGGGTTAATGGTGGCTACACCTTC.

The V gene is TRBV6-5, the J gene TRBJ2-2; the match to TRBD2 covers 13 bases. With V trimmed by 7 bases and J by 7 bases, 6 bases remained unmatched. Germline CDR1 reads MNHEY; CDR2 reads SVGAGI. The CDR3 length is 15 residues. CDR3 nucleotide sequence: TGTGCCAGCACGAGACTAGCGGGAGGTGGCGGGGAGCTGTTTTTT. It specifies CASTRLAGGGGELFF.

The chain carries TRBV19 and TRBJ2-3, with D perhaps matching TRBD2 (5 bases). CDR1 and CDR2 (germline): LNHDA, SQIVND (reference sequence). V lost 0 bases and J lost 7, with 11 bases in between. The CDR3 length is 14 residues. The CDR3: CASSIEEGRNTQYF. The CDR3 DNA sequence: TGTGCCAGTAGTATAGAAGAGGGTAGGAATACGCAGTATTTT.

This clone has just one count. This CDR3 reads CASSFRWTATNEKLFF. Here the CDR3 DNA reads TGTGCCAGCAGTTTTAGGTGGACTGCAACTAATGAAAAACTGTTTTTT. The chain joins TRBV27 to TRBJ1-4, with D hard to call. Trimming removed 3 bases from V and 0 bases from J, with 11 bases in between. Germline CDR1 reads MNHEY; CDR2 reads SMNVEV (reference sequence). CDR3 size: 16 residues.

This chain connects TRBV4-1 to TRBJ2-3; 12 bases are shared with TRBD1. The CDR3 loop spans 18 amino acids. In germline, CDR1 is MGHRA, CDR2 YSYEKL. Trimming at V came to 4 bases and at J to 4 bases, leaving 12 bases not matched to a gene. The CDR3 spells CASSPRRIGTGGPDTQYF. As DNA, the CDR3 is TGCGCCAGCAGCCCACGTCGGATCGGGACAGGGGGCCCAGATACGCAGTATTTT.

This chain links TRBV6-6 with TRBJ2-1; D remains ambiguous. This CDR3 spans 13 amino acids. The germline V and J ends were trimmed by 6 bases and 6 bases, with 12 bases remaining between them. Germline CDR1 MNHNY, CDR2 SVGAGI (reference sequence). The CDR3 loop reads CASSKARSNEQFF. The CDR3 DNA follows: TGTGCCAGCAGCAAGGCGAGGTCCAATGAGCAGTTCTTC.

The chain carries TRBV19 and TRBJ2-1; a weak D match, TRBD2 (6 bases). Germline CDR1 LNHDA, CDR2 SQIVND (reference sequence). Trimming stripped 6 bases from V and 10 bases from J, with 19 bases between. The CDR3 extends over 14 amino acids. CDR3 residues: CASRDPGLLMEQFF. The CDR3 DNA sequence: TGTGCCAGTAGGGACCCGGGACTCCTCATGGAGCAGTTCTTC. The full variable domain, in which reference TRBV19 and TRBJ2-1 provide the parts outside the CDR3, is DGGITQSPKYLFRKEGQNVTLSCEQNLNHDAMYWYRQDPGQGLRLIYYSQIVNDFQKGDIAEGYSVSREKKESFPLTVTSAQKNPTAFYLCASRDPGLLMEQFFGPGTRLTVL.

The chain recombines TRBV14 with TRBJ1-3; D call uncertain. Germline V gene data show CDR1 as SGHDN and CDR2 as FVKESK. With 1 base removed from V and 11 bases from J, the gap between germline ends came to 12 bases. The CDR3 is 13 amino acids. The CDR3 DNA follows: TGTGCCAGCAGCCAAGTTAAGTGGGCCGCCATATATTTT. It is translated as CASSQVKWAAIYF. Full variable domain (rest looked up from reference TRBV14 and TRBJ1-3): EAGVTQFPSHSVIEKGQTVTLRCDPISGHDNLYWYRRVMGKEIKFLLHFVKESKQDESGMPNNRFLAERTGGTYSTLKVQPAELEDSGVYFCASSQVKWAAIYFGEGSWLTVV.

The chain recombines TRBV4-2 with TRBJ1-2; a possible D gene is TRBD1 (5 bases). Germline V gene lookup returns CDR1 LGHNA and CDR2 YNFKEQ. Trimming took 4 bases from V and 0 from J, leaving 15 bases between them. The CDR3 totals 16 residues. This CDR3 reads CASSLSGTLANYGYTF. DNA for the CDR3: TGTGCCAGCAGCCTATCCGGGACTCTAGCTAACTATGGCTACACCTTC.

CDR3 region: CASSPHRGDSGNTIYF. CDR3 sequence (DNA): TGTGCCAGCAGCCCTCACAGGGGAGACTCTGGAAACACCATATATTTT. The gene calls are TRBV4-2 and TRBJ1-3, with TRBD1 matching 7 bases. The germline V gene has CDR1 LGHNA and CDR2 YNFKEQ. J gave up 0 bases and V 4 bases, and 6 bases lay outside the gene matches. This CDR3 region has 16 residues.

The genes are TRBV11-3 and TRBJ2-1; 14 positions agree with TRBD2. Germline V gene data show CDR1 as SGHNT and CDR2 as YENEEA. The CDR3 has 15 amino acids. The V and J ends lost 5 bases and 5 bases, in that order; junction bases with no gene match: 2. CDR3: CASSPGLAGDNEQFF. CDR3 DNA: TGTGCCAGCAGCCCGGGACTAGCGGGAGACAATGAGCAGTTCTTC.

The V call is TRBV5-4, the J call TRBJ2-1; 11 nucleotides agree with TRBD2. V dropped 4 bases and J dropped 10; count of bases not matched to a gene: 7. CDR1 and CDR2 (germline): SGHNT, YYREEE (reference sequence). The CDR3 runs to 14 residues. CDR3 nucleotides: TGTGCCAGCAGCACGGGACTAGCGGATGTGGAGCAGTTCTTC. Encoded protein: CASSTGLADVEQFF.

The chain is built from TRBV2 and TRBJ2-3; 8 positions agree with TRBD2. This CDR3 region has 14 residues. The germline gives CDR1 SNHLY, CDR2 FYNNEI. With 6 bases clipped from V and 4 bases from J, the junction kept 6 bases outside the gene matches. This CDR3 reads CASSGTSISDTQYF. The CDR3 DNA reads as TGTGCCAGCAGCGGGACTAGTATATCAGATACGCAGTATTTT. Full variable domain (missing parts from reference TRBV2 and TRBJ2-3): EPEVTQTPSHQVTQMGQEVILRCVPISNHLYFYWYRQILGQKVEFLVSFYNNEISEKSEIFDDQFSVERPDGSNFTLKIRSTKLEDSAMYFCASSGTSISDTQYFGPGTRLTVL.

The V call is TRBV7-8, the J call TRBJ2-7, with 7 nucleotides matching TRBD2. The CDR3 consists of 15 residues. Per the germline V gene, CDR1 is SGHVS and CDR2 is FQNEAQ. After removal of 4 bases from V and 2 bases from J, the junction contained 8 bases not matched to a gene. Written as DNA, the CDR3 is TGTGCCAGCAGCTCGAATGGCGGGAGAACCTACGAGCAGTACTTC. Amino acids: CASSSNGGRTYEQYF.

V and J are TRBV4-2 and TRBJ2-1; D tentatively reads TRBD1 or TRBD2 (5 bases each). V lost 1 base, J lost 4 bases, and 8 bases lay in between. Germline-derived CDR1 and CDR2 are LGHNA and YNFKEQ. This CDR3 region has 14 residues. The CDR3 here is CASSQVGAYNEQFF. The CDR3 nucleotides are TGTGCCAGCAGCCAAGTCGGGGCTTACAATGAGCAGTTCTTC.